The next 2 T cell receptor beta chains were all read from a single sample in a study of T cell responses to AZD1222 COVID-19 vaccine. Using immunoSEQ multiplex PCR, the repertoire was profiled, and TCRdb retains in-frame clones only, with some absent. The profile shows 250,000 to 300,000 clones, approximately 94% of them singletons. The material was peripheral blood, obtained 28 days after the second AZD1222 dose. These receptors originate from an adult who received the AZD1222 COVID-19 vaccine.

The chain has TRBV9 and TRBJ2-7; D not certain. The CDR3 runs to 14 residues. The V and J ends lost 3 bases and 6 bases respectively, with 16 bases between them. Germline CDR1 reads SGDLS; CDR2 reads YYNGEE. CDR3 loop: CASSAGFRDGEQYF. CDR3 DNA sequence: TGTGCCAGCAGCGCCGGTTTCCGTGACGGCGAGCAGTACTTC.

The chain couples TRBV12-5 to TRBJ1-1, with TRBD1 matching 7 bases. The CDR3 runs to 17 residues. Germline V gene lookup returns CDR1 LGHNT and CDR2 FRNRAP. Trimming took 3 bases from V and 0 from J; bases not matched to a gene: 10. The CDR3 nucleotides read TGTGCTAGTGGTTTCATCACGGGACAGTCGATGAACACTGAAGCTTTCTTT. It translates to CASGFITGQSMNTEAFF.